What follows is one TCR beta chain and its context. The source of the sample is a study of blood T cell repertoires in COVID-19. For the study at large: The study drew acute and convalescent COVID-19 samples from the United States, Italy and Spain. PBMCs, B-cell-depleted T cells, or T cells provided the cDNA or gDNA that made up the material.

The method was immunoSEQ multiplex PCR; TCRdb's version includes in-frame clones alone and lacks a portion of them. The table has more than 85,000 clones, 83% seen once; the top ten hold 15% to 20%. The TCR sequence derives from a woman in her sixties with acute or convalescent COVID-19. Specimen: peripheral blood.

The CDR3 loop is CASRRTEETQYF. Written as DNA, the CDR3 is TGTGCCAGCAGACGGACTGAAGAGACCCAGTACTTC. The chain couples TRBV12-3 or TRBV12-4 to TRBJ2-5, with a weak D call TRBD2 (5 bases). Trimming removed 6 bases from V and 3 bases from J, with 8 bases in between. The CDR3 spans 12 residues.